The clone carrying this T cell receptor beta chain was observed a single time. Its target is not known. This CDR3 spans 14 amino acids. Germline loops: CDR1 DFQATT, CDR2 SNEGSKA (reference sequence). V lost 3 bases to trimming and J lost 5 bases, with 16 bases between them. This entry belongs to a study of T cell repertoires in cytomegalovirus infection. TCRdb redid the calling of the reads with MiXCR, one entry per CDR3 protein. The sample carries about half a million distinct CDR3 sequences, about 39% recorded once. The receptor was isolated from a human donor in good health (CMV status not recorded). Some clones in this sample may be carry-over from other donors' samples. V gene TRBV20-1 combines with J gene TRBJ1-1; D uncertain. The source material was cultured PBMCs, sampled from culture after CMV antigen stimulation. CDR3 sequence reads: CSASSFSGETEAFF. For the CDR3, the DNA is TGCAGTGCTAGCAGTTTTTCGGGTGAAACTGAAGCTTTCTTT.